The TCR beta chain under discussion was sequenced for a study of T cells in Graves' hyperthyroidism and ophthalmopathy. Amplified TCR beta CDR3 regions derived from RNA transcripts. Primed by the HTBI set, a first-round RT-PCR was run on the TCR CDR3. From the multiplex PCR reads, TCRdb called clonotypes with MiXCR, one entry per CDR3 protein. The profile shows under 250,000 distinct CDR3 sequences, approximately 17% of them singletons. Looked up from germline, CDR1 is SGDLS and CDR2 is YYNGEE. The CDR3 spans 16 residues. Trimming took 8 bases from V and 4 from J; bases not matched to a gene: 17. The sequence was obtained from a man aged 45 to 65 with Graves' hyperthyroidism. The chain joins TRBV9 to TRBJ1-1; the match to TRBD1 covers 7 bases. Specimen: blood. The CDR3 coding sequence is TGTGCCAGAGAATCGGGACAGCTCCTTAGGGGCACTGAAGCTTTCTTT. This sequence encodes CARESGQLLRGTEAFF.